These T cell receptor beta chains were read from a single sample in a study of blood T cell repertoires in COVID-19. Sequenced by immunoSEQ multiplex PCR; TCRdb stores in-frame clones only, minus some. The sample includes roughly 65,000 clones, 90% seen only once; the top ten take over 0.95%. The specimen sequenced was peripheral blood. The receptors were sampled from a man between 60 and 75 years old with acute or convalescent COVID-19. The CDR3 runs from the conserved cysteine through the conserved F or W. D genes are given only for firm matches. Only some rows state a clone size, as once, few, many or a class for expanded clones.

j_gene | abundance | d_gene | v_gene | CDR3aa
TRBJ2-1 | once | TRBD1 | TRBV6-5 | CASMRAETGGREQFF
TRBJ1-1 | - | TRBD1 | TRBV5-1 | CASSWTGANEAFF
TRBJ1-6 | once | TRBD1 | TRBV19 | CASNRQGSSNSPLHF
TRBJ1-5 | - | TRBD1 | TRBV2 | CASSEGGVGQGIQPQHF
TRBJ1-2 | - | - | TRBV18 | CASSSAAGPEDYGYTF
TRBJ1-1 | - | - | TRBV27 | CASSFSGGPNTEAFF
TRBJ2-3 | - | TRBD1 | TRBV3-1/TRBV3-2 | CASSFRGRVTDTQYF
TRBJ1-2 | - | TRBD1 | TRBV30 | CAWSIGTGDNYTF
TRBJ2-7 | - | TRBD1 | TRBV7-2 | CASSLVYGQGYEQYF
TRBJ2-7 | - | - | TRBV29-1 | CSGIQGYEQYF
TRBJ1-5 | - | - | TRBV6-1 | CASSEGVGQPQHF
TRBJ1-5 | - | - | TRBV5-4 | CASSSSTDINQPQHF
TRBJ1-3 | - | TRBD1 | TRBV3-1/TRBV3-2 | CASSQDTGTELYF
TRBJ2-7 | - | - | TRBV29-1 | CSARGGLFYEQYF
TRBJ1-3 | once | - | TRBV6-1 | CASSEMAGQGNTIYF
TRBJ1-2 | - | TRBD1 | TRBV7-3 | CASSPHGTGYGYTF
TRBJ1-5 | - | - | TRBV10-3 | CAISESGGSANQPQHF